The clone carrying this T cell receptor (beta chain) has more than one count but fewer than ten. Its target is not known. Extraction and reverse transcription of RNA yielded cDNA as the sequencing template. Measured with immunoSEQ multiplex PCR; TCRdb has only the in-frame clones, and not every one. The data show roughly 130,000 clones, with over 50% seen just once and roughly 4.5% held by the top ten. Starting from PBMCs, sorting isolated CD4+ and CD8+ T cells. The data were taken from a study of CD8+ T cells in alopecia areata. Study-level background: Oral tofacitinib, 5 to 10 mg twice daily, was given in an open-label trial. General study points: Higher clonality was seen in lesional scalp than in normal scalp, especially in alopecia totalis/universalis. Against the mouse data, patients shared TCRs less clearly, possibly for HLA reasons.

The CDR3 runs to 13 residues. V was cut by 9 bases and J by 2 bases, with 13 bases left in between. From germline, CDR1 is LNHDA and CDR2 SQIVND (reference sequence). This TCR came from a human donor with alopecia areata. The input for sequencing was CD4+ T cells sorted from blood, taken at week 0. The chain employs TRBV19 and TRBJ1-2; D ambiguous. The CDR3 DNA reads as TGTGCCAGCGCCTTACAGACGAACTATGGCTACACCTTC. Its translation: CASALQTNYGYTF.